What follows describes a single T cell receptor (beta chain). The V segment lost 7 bases and the J segment 3 bases; nucleotides outside the gene matches: 5. CDR3 length equals 15 residues. The germline CDR1 and CDR2 sequences are SGHRS and YFSETQ. This entry belongs to a study of blood T cell repertoires in COVID-19. Profiling relied on immunoSEQ multiplex PCR, and the TCRdb table lists in-frame clones only, not all of them. This sample yields more than 150,000 clones, of which about four fifths are seen a single time; about 6.4% belongs to the top ten. The chain couples TRBV5-1 to TRBJ1-6; TRBD1 matches at 9 bases. Sequenced input: peripheral blood. This clonotype was obtained from a human donor in a cohort sampled during active COVID-19. CDR3 in amino acids: CASSTGQGYNSPLHF. Written as DNA, the CDR3 is TGCGCCAGCTCTACGGGACAGGGCTATAATTCACCCCTCCACTTT.